The next 29 T cell receptor beta chains were all read from a single sample in a study of OX40 agonist ivuxolimab in advanced cancers. This table comes from immunoSEQ multiplex PCR, and its TCRdb copy is limited to in-frame clones, with some not included. The data hold tens of thousands of clones, with around nine tenths observed a single time. Sequenced here: CD4+ or CD8+ T cells sorted from blood, sampled in a trial of the OX40 agonist ivuxolimab. The receptor set was obtained from an adult with an advanced solid tumor such as melanoma, head and neck, liver or kidney cancer.

This clone was seen once. The CDR3 protein is CASSLKQGGAGNEKLFF. CDR3 coding DNA: TGCGCCAGCAGCCTAAAGCAAGGGGGCGCAGGTAATGAAAAACTGTTTTTT. This chain joins TRBV4-1 and TRBJ1-4; 7 bases line up with TRBD1. Looked up from germline, CDR1 is MGHRA and CDR2 is YSYEKL. The CDR3 contains 17 residues. The J segment lost 4 bases and the V segment lost 4 bases, leaving 12 bases of the junction unmatched.

The V and J genes are TRBV27 and TRBJ2-1; 12 bases are a match to TRBD2. The CDR3 has 15 residues. V trimming: 5 bases; J trimming: 7 bases; junction bases outside the gene matches: 6. Germline V gene sequence: CDR1 MNHEY, CDR2 SMNVEV (reference sequence). CDR3 region: CASSPGTSGSNEQFF. CDR3 nucleotides: TGTGCCAGCAGTCCCGGGACTAGCGGGTCTAATGAGCAGTTCTTC.

The chain uses TRBV12-5 and TRBJ1-2; D remains ambiguous. V lost 3 bases and J 8 bases, leaving 16 bases between the germline ends. Germline CDR1 and CDR2: LGHNT and FRNRAP. The CDR3 runs to 14 residues. The CDR3 region is CASGFSMGSEGYTF. Written as DNA, the CDR3 is TGTGCTAGTGGTTTCAGCATGGGCTCGGAAGGCTACACCTTC.

V usage is TRBV18 and J usage is TRBJ2-7; D is ambiguous. Trimming left V 3 bases short and J 7 bases short, with 16 bases between. Germline V lookup: CDR1 KGHSH, CDR2 LQKENI. The CDR3 has 14 residues. CDR3 DNA: TGTGCCAGCTCACCCTCGAAAACCCTACTTGAGCAGTACTTC. It is translated as CASSPSKTLLEQYF. Full variable domain (rest looked up from reference TRBV18 and TRBJ2-7): NAGVMQNPRHLVRRRGQEARLRCSPMKGHSHVYWYRQLPEEGLKFMVYLQKENIIDESGMPKERFSAEFPKEGPSILRIQQVVRGDSAAYFCASSPSKTLLEQYFGPGTRLTVT.

The rearrangement uses TRBV10-3 and TRBJ2-7, with a tentative D call TRBD2 (6 bases). With 11 bases removed from V and 4 bases from J, the gap between germline ends came to 24 bases. The germline CDR1 and CDR2 sequences are ENHRY and SYGVKD. The CDR3 is 15 residues long. Here the CDR3 DNA reads TGTGCCTCCACGGGCGGGACCGCTTCTCGTTACGAGCAGTACTTC. It encodes CASTGGTASRYEQYF.

This chain links TRBV5-8 with TRBJ1-5; perhaps TRBD1 as D (5 bases). CDR3 length equals 14 residues. V gave up 5 bases and J gave up 3 bases, with 12 bases separating them. Germline V lookup: CDR1 SGHTS, CDR2 YDEGEE. CDR3 sequence reads: CASRFGHINQPQHF. CDR3 sequence (DNA): TGTGCCAGCAGGTTCGGACATATCAATCAGCCCCAGCATTTT. Together with reference TRBV5-8 and TRBJ1-5, the CDR3 gives the full variable domain: EAGVTQSPTHLIKTRGQQATLRCSPISGHTSVYWYQQALGLGLQFLLWYDEGEERNRGNFPPRFSGRQFPNYSSELNVNALELEDSALYLCASRFGHINQPQHFGDGTRLSIL.

The chain has TRBV10-3 and TRBJ1-1; 11 nucleotides align to TRBD1. The CDR3 covers 16 residues. Germline CDR1 ENHRY, CDR2 SYGVKD. J was trimmed by 5 bases and V by 3 bases; bases with no gene match: 8. The chain's CDR3 is CAISDSLGTGGTEAFF. For the CDR3, the DNA is TGTGCCATCAGTGATAGTCTGGGGACAGGGGGTACTGAAGCTTTCTTT.

This sequence joins TRBV13 and TRBJ2-7, with TRBD1 as a possible D gene (7 bases). The CDR3 extends over 15 amino acids. CDR1 and CDR2 from the germline V gene are PRHDT and FYEKMQ (reference sequence). V gave up 5 bases and J gave up 3 bases, with 17 bases separating them. The CDR3 bases are TGTGCCAGCAGCCCCTACAGGGGAGGCGGCTACGAGCAGTACTTC. This translates into CASSPYRGGGYEQYF.

This chain links TRBV4-3 with TRBJ1-4; 8 bases fit TRBD1. The CDR3 has 15 residues. Germline values: CDR1 LGHNA, CDR2 YSLEER. The V gene end was trimmed by 4 bases and the J gene end by 6 bases; junction bases not matched to a gene: 7. The chain's CDR3 is CASSPGQGGHEKLFF. In DNA, the CDR3 is TGCGCCAGCAGCCCTGGACAGGGCGGACATGAAAAACTGTTTTTT.

The rearrangement joins TRBV10-3 to TRBJ2-3, with 7 bases fitting TRBD2. The CDR3 consists of 15 residues. Germline-derived CDR1 and CDR2 are ENHRY and SYGVKD. After removal of 5 bases from V and 4 bases from J, the junction contained 9 bases not matched to a gene. The CDR3 nucleotides read TGTGCCATCAGTCGTCAGGGAGGGAGCGCAGATACGCAGTATTTT. This translates into CAISRQGGSADTQYF.

The CDR3 nucleotides are TGTGCCAGCAGCTTAGCGAACGGAATGGCGGAAGCTTTCTTT. Its protein is CASSLANGMAEAFF. This chain uses TRBV7-9 with TRBJ1-1; no firm D call. The V and J ends lost 0 bases and 8 bases respectively, with 13 bases between them. The CDR3 extends over 14 amino acids. Germline CDR1 and CDR2: SEHNR and FQNEAQ (reference sequence).

V is TRBV5-1 and J is TRBJ1-3; D ambiguous. V was pared by 0 bases and J by 5 bases, with 12 bases between. This CDR3 is 15 amino acids long. Germline-derived CDR1 and CDR2 are SGHRS and YFSETQ. The CDR3 DNA reads TGCGCCAGCAGCTTGGATGCGGCAGATCGAAACACCATATATTTT. This codes for CASSLDAADRNTIYF.

The chain joins TRBV9 to TRBJ2-6; D uncertain. The CDR3 totals 17 residues. Germline-derived CDR1 and CDR2 are SGDLS and YYNGEE. V was cut by 4 bases and J by 0 bases, with 14 bases left in between. CDR3 amino acids: CASSSYLTLSGANVLTF. CDR3 sequence (DNA): TGTGCCAGCAGCTCTTACTTAACCCTCTCTGGGGCCAACGTCCTGACTTTC.

This chain links TRBV4-3 with TRBJ1-2; D not resolved. The V end lost 0 bases, the J end lost 4 bases, and 9 bases lay between the germline ends. The CDR3 runs to 14 residues. Germline CDR1 LGHNA, CDR2 YSLEER. The CDR3 region is CASSQDGQLYGYTF. DNA for the CDR3: TGCGCCAGCAGCCAAGATGGGCAGCTCTATGGCTACACCTTC.

This CDR3 reads CASSLVLGLGSSYNEQFF. The CDR3 coding sequence is TGTGCCAGCAGTTTAGTACTTGGACTAGGGAGCTCCTACAATGAGCAGTTCTTC. The V call is TRBV27, the J call TRBJ2-1; 7 nucleotides line up with TRBD2. CDR3 length: 18 residues. The V segment lost 2 bases and the J segment 0 bases; nucleotides outside the gene matches: 10. Germline V gives CDR1 MNHEY, CDR2 SMNVEV (reference sequence).

V gene TRBV7-9 combines with J gene TRBJ2-1, with 10 bases identical to TRBD1. The CDR3 totals 15 residues. Trimming removed 4 bases from V and 9 bases from J; junction bases left unmatched: 9. Germline V gives CDR1 SEHNR, CDR2 FQNEAQ (reference sequence). CDR3 residues: CASSSRDRGIGEQFF. CDR3 bases: TGTGCCAGCAGCTCCCGGGACAGGGGCATTGGTGAGCAGTTCTTC.

The V gene is TRBV21-1, the J gene TRBJ1-2. TRBV21-1 is listed as a pseudogene. CDR3 length: 22 amino acids. CDR3 DNA sequence: TGTGCCAGCAGTACCTTGCTAGCTACAGAAAGACCTATGGCTAGAAAGACCTATGGCTACACCTTC. Protein sequence: CASSTLLATERPMARKTYGYTF.

The chain uses TRBV2 and TRBJ2-7, with D unresolved. V was trimmed by 1 base and J by 0 bases, leaving 10 bases between them. Germline V gives CDR1 SNHLY, CDR2 FYNNEI. The CDR3 consists of 15 residues. CDR3 sequence (DNA): TGTGCCAGCAGTGAAGTATTGCGGTACTCCTACGAGCAGTACGTC. Amino acid sequence: CASSEVLRYSYEQYV.

The CDR3 DNA reads TGTGCCAGCAGCTCTGTCCGGGACACAGTCTCTGGGGCCAACGTCCTGACTTTC. Translating it yields CASSSVRDTVSGANVLTF. The rearrangement joins TRBV7-3 to TRBJ2-6; a possible D gene is TRBD1 (6 bases). Trimming pared 4 bases from V and 0 bases from J, leaving 16 bases between. This CDR3 region has 18 residues. The germline V gene has CDR1 SGHTA and CDR2 FQGTGA.

The J gene is TRBJ1-6, the V gene TRBV9, with a weak D call TRBD1 (5 bases). There are 16 residues in the CDR3. Germline loops: CDR1 SGDLS, CDR2 YYNGEE. Trimming took 4 bases from V and 2 from J, leaving 13 bases between them. CDR3 sequence reads: CASSPTGDTYNSPLHF. DNA of the CDR3: TGTGCCAGCAGCCCCACGGGGGATACCTATAATTCACCCCTCCACTTT.

The chain joins TRBV29-1 to TRBJ2-1, with TRBD2 matching over 8 bases. The trim removed 4 bases at V and 10 bases at J, leaving 6 bases unmatched. Germline assignment: CDR1 SQVTM and CDR2 ANQGSEA. The CDR3 consists of 12 residues. CDR3 DNA sequence: TGCAGCGTTGGGACTAGCCCACACGAGCAGTTCTTC. As protein: CSVGTSPHEQFF.

The CDR3 region is CASSQDAGELFF. The CDR3 nucleotides read TGTGCCAGCAGCCAAGACGCCGGGGAGCTGTTTTTT. The rearrangement uses TRBV5-6 and TRBJ2-2; D not resolved. CDR3 length: 12 residues. V lost 4 bases and J lost 6, with 7 bases in between. Looked up from germline, CDR1 is SGHDT and CDR2 is YYEEEE.

The V call is TRBV28, the J call TRBJ1-4; perhaps TRBD1 as D (5 bases). Trimming cost V 1 base and J 8 bases, with 14 bases left between them. Germline CDR1 is MDHEN and CDR2 is SYDVKM. CDR3 length: 15 residues. Here the CDR3 reads CASSLFGGSSEKLFF. CDR3 coding DNA: TGTGCCAGCAGTTTATTTGGGGGTAGCTCCGAAAAACTGTTTTTT. The full variable domain, its missing parts supplied by reference TRBV28 and TRBJ1-4, is DVKVTQSSRYLVKRTGEKVFLECVQDMDHENMFWYRQDPGLGLRLIYFSYDVKMKEKGDIPEGYSVSREKKERFSLILESASTNQTSMYLCASSLFGGSSEKLFFGSGTQLSVL.

The genes are TRBV19 and TRBJ2-2; D ambiguous. Germline CDR1 LNHDA, CDR2 SQIVND (reference sequence). Between the trimmed V and J ends, which lost 5 bases and 5 bases, there was a span of 15 bases. This CDR3 comprises 15 residues. DNA of the CDR3: TGTGCCAGTAGTGAGGCAACGGAGCAAACCGGGGAGCTGTTTTTT. It yields the protein CASSEATEQTGELFF.

This clone appeared once. The rearrangement uses TRBV6-5 and TRBJ1-1, with a weak D call TRBD1 (6 bases). This CDR3 is 14 amino acids long. The germline V and J ends were trimmed by 8 bases and 0 bases, with 13 bases remaining between them. Germline lookup yields CDR1 MNHEY and CDR2 SVGAGI. The CDR3: CASAYRVVNTEAFF. The CDR3 DNA reads as TGTGCCAGCGCTTACAGGGTCGTGAACACTGAAGCTTTCTTT.

CDR3 protein: CASSIQTGGTEAFF. The CDR3 nucleotides are TGTGCCAGTAGTATCCAGACAGGGGGCACTGAAGCTTTCTTT. This sequence joins TRBV19 and TRBJ1-1, with 9 bases identical to TRBD1. With V trimmed by 3 bases and J by 4 bases, 3 bases remained unmatched. The CDR3 length is 14 residues. CDR1 and CDR2 from the germline V gene are LNHDA and SQIVND (reference sequence).

This chain joins TRBV19 and TRBJ1-4; the match to TRBD1 covers 8 bases. Unmatched junction bases numbered 8, after V lost 6 bases and J lost 2 bases. This CDR3 has 16 residues. Germline CDR1 is LNHDA and CDR2 is SQIVND (reference sequence). CDR3: CASSQTGEGTNEKLFF. In nucleotides, the CDR3 is TGTGCCAGTAGCCAGACAGGGGAGGGGACTAATGAAAAACTGTTTTTT.

This clone came up once. The chain couples TRBV4-2 to TRBJ2-5; TRBD2 might be the D (6 bases). The V end lost 4 bases, the J end lost 5 bases, and 14 bases lay between the germline ends. CDR3 length: 14 residues. CDR1 LGHNA and CDR2 YNFKEQ come from the germline V gene. CDR3 nucleotides: TGTGCCAGCAGCCCCTGGAGGGGCGGGGAGACCCAGTACTTC. Encoded protein: CASSPWRGGETQYF.

V and J are TRBV7-8 and TRBJ2-1, with a tentative D call TRBD2 (6 bases). The CDR3 sequence is 16 residues long. Germline values: CDR1 SGHVS, CDR2 FQNEAQ. Deletions cut 5 bases from V and 2 bases from J, with 16 bases between. The CDR3 region has the DNA TGTGCCAGCAGCCCTGGGTGGGGCGGGACCTACAATGAGCAGTTCTTC. It codes for CASSPGWGGTYNEQFF. Full variable domain (remainder filled in from reference TRBV7-8 and TRBJ2-1): GAGVSQSPRYKVAKRGQDVALRCDPISGHVSLFWYQQALGQGPEFLTYFQNEAQLDKSGLPSDRFFAERPEGSVSTLKIQRTQQEDSAVYLCASSPGWGGTYNEQFFGPGTRLTVL.